This TCR beta chain was sequenced for a study of cytomegalovirus exposure and HLA in healthy donors (dated by TCRdb to the late 2010s). Study-wide context: According to an earlier analysis of 550 to 750 of the donors, 150 million to 200 million T cells yielded 120 million or so unique TCR beta sequences and 276 Gb of sequence data. Alongside the repertoire data, information on donor age, sex, ethnicity and CMV serostatus was compiled. Besides the first cohort of 550 to 750 subjects, a separate validation cohort made up of over 100 different subjects was used. All discovery cohort repertoires had been generated using a single sequencing platform. An early release that covered about 600 HLA-typed donors contained approximately 290 gigabases of sequencing data and roughly 84 million unique TCR sequences. The T cell repertoires of several hundred subjects were profiled by immunosequencing and related to cytomegalovirus serostatus. To predict cytomegalovirus infection status, the study combined high-throughput TCR immunosequencing, statistical association of individual TCRs with disease status, and machine learning. The aim of the study was to test whether cataloging public T cell receptors could identify signatures of past pathogen exposure. To decide whether each TCR beta V gene segment behaved as functional or pseudogenic, an earlier analysis of nearly 600 of the donors relied on high-throughput TCR beta sequencing. In the later analysis, no new phenotypic data were used to find candidate immune exposures; instead, reliance was placed on TCR beta sequences and their occurrence across donors. Roughly 5 DR-DQ haplotypes were handled as single units for association and clustering, since linkage in the cohort was strong. A later analysis re-examined previously published TCR beta repertoires from 610 or so donors and added high-resolution HLA genotyping to investigate patterns of TCR occurrence. Class I and class II HLA loci were covered by the typing at four-digit resolution. On average, roughly 250,000 unique TCR beta nucleotide sequences were sequenced per donor among a few hundred genotyped donors of the cohort, with around 19% of those sequences being non-productive. In a later genetic analysis, genome-wide SNP genotypes for about 55% of the roughly 700 donors were used, and that subset was treated as a discovery cohort. Typing coverage varied by locus: roughly 620-630 donors for A, B, C, DRB1 and DQB1; roughly 520 for DQA1; about 590 for DPA1; around 490 for DPB1. The genetic ancestry cluster associated with self-reported Caucasian donors included about 84% of the 350 to 500 genotyped donors.

Regarding this clone: Its antigen specificity is not known. Nothing much larger sits one base from this clone, and base qualities are not available.

The cohort comprised around 690 healthy bone marrow donors. Cohort members were all nominally healthy when sampled, although unrecorded immune exposures were likely present. The donor tested CMV seronegative, placing the donor among the 300 to 450 seronegative members of the cohort. Each donor provided a peripheral blood sample, and peripheral blood mononuclear cells were used for TCR beta sequencing. The Qiagen DNeasy Blood Extraction Kit was used to extract genomic DNA from the blood cell samples. Trimming at the junction amounts to 1 base on V and 7 bases on J, and the germline ends lie 10 bases apart. Spanning cysteine to phenylalanine, the CDR3 consists of 13 amino acids. The retained sequence is limited to the CDR3, 39 bases, with the frame set at the first base. Via the germline V gene (reference sequence), CDR1 is SEHNR and CDR2 FQNEAQ. On the study overall, not on this receptor specifically: It was suggested by the authors that the approach could potentially be generalized to other disease states and immunological phenotypes. Compared with equally common non-associated chains, HLA-associated TCR beta chains in a later analysis were more clonally expanded and had lower generation probabilities. The only immune exposure information available for the cohort was CMV serostatus. A further reported finding was that TCR beta sequences accurately predicted the HLA-A and HLA-B alleles for most subjects in the first cohort. Correlated functional status among segregating V segments might reflect linkage disequilibrium, but an unknown experimental factor could not be ruled out. When HLA alleles, especially DR and DQ, strongly co-occurred, attributing TCR associations to individual alleles was difficult. Roughly uniform sequencing depth across donors was assumed in presence/absence analyses, although this assumption may not hold. Because HLA typing was missing for some donors at each locus, association tests included only the typed subset. An earlier analysis of some 560 of the donors showed that most TCR beta V segments appeared in productive rearrangements either about 87% or about 30% of the time, which broadly matched IMGT annotations. Most TCR sequences were observed very rarely across donors, whereas some public TCRs were present in many individuals. In the study, around 160 TCR beta chains were listed as associated with cytomegalovirus. A later analysis associated 15,000 to 20,000 TCR beta sequences with specific HLA alleles at a false discovery rate of 0.05. Some IMGT-functional V segments, including TRBV6-2 and TRBV6-3, could not be told apart with the 87-base-pair reads, so those segments were excluded. A cluster of highly shared sequence variants was judged likely to be a technical artifact of the sequencing pipeline. In both the original and validation cohorts, the classifier was reported to diagnose cytomegalovirus status with high specificity and sensitivity. A later analysis found that TCR association rates varied across HLA loci, with DRB1 alleles showing the most associated TCRs and HLA-C alleles the fewest. In vitro tests confirmed that three of the cytomegalovirus-associated TCR beta chains recognize cytomegalovirus antigens. According to a later analysis, parvovirus B19, influenza, CMV and Epstein-Barr virus appeared linked to several top co-occurrence clusters. A later analysis found that most CMV-associated TCR beta chains appeared HLA-restricted, with HLA associations seemingly driven largely by CMV exposure. Because counts were too low, roughly 16 rarely observed V segments, including chromosome 9 orphons, were excluded from the earlier analysis of some 540 of the donors. In a later genetic analysis, a missense DCLRE1C variant was associated with V-gene and J-gene trimming of TCR beta chains, and the association was replicated in an independent cohort. Only TCR beta chains were sequenced in this cohort, and the absence of alpha or paired-chain data limited detectable features. In a later genetic analysis, fewer N-insertions in productive TCRs were reported among donors in an Asian-associated ancestry cluster than the roughly 710-donor mean.

Libraries were built with the immunoSEQ multiplex PCR assay. For the multiplex PCR, a mixture combining 60 forward primers for TCR Vbeta segments and 13 reverse primers for TCR Jbeta segments was used. Amplification of the CDR3 region of rearranged TCR beta genes was performed with a multiplex PCR assay on genomic DNA. On the Illumina HiSeq System, the amplified TCR beta libraries were sequenced as 87-base-pair reads. The study's own analysis went as follows. A later analysis tallied 70 million to 100 million unique TCR beta chains across the roughly 610 repertoires, and some 12 million of those chains were shared by two or more donors. Raw reads were error-corrected and collapsed into unique sequences with a nearest-neighbor algorithm that merged closely related sequences to remove PCR and sequencing errors. CDR3 sequences were aligned to IMGT reference sequences to assign V, D and J gene segments. For a sequence to be retained, at least a six-nucleotide match to both a V gene segment and a J gene segment was required. Rearrangements were called productive when the CDR3 lacked stop codons and stayed in frame with V and J; all others were non-productive. CDR3 was defined by IMGT convention, running from the second conserved V-encoded cysteine to the conserved J-encoded phenylalanine. In an earlier analysis of 500 to 650 of the donors, sequences lacking an unambiguous match to a single V gene segment were excluded. In an earlier analysis of several hundred of the donors, a V segment was called functional when productive rearrangements were above 56.7%, and segregating when the standard deviation between donors exceeded 5%. A statistical classification framework was built to diagnose cytomegalovirus status from the catalog of TCR beta chain sequences. In a later analysis, TCR nucleotide sequences were compared against IMGT/GENE-DB human TR gene sequences so that V and J genes could be assigned. The TCRdist pipeline was used in a later analysis to assign CDR3 sequences and most-parsimonious VDJ recombination scenarios. In a later analysis, each TCR beta chain was defined by its CDR3 amino acid sequence together with its V-gene family, and reads lacking a unique V-gene family were excluded. In a later analysis, several hundred highly shared, low-generation-probability nucleotide sequences were removed to address suspected cross-contamination and a sequencing artifact. In a later analysis, a clonal expansion index for each public chain was calculated from normalized within-repertoire ranks of inferred template counts. In a later analysis, generation probabilities were computed using a VDJ recombination model fitted to out-of-frame rearrangements, and the results were checked against IGoR. In a later analysis, TCR-TCR, TCR-HLA and TCR-CMV co-occurrence was scored with hypergeometric tests, and a repertoire-size bias correction was applied to TCR pairs. In a later analysis, false discovery rates were estimated by permuting HLA or CMV assignments 20 times. In a later analysis, co-occurring TCRs were grouped using DBSCAN, and TCRdist sequence similarity was added for clustering within HLA-allele-positive subsets. For co-occurrence clustering, repertoires with fewer than 30,000 or more than 120,000 public chains were excluded, along with several repertoires with anomalous nucleotide sharing. This is the immuneACCESS table as TCRdb keeps it, with only in-frame sequences that have V and J called. A part of the clones is gone; compared with another copy, unresolved V genes explain less than half, and the rest is unexplained. V and J calls and clone size are given by that table; D and trimming were obtained from the DNA. Within this sample are some 140,000 clones, with 60% to 85% of them counted one time only. The ten most abundant clones make up around 4.1% of the sample.

This receptor chain uses TRBV7-9 and TRBJ1-1; a confident D gene designation cannot be given. This receptor was taken from a woman aged 40 to 49 in good health and CMV-seronegative. The sequencing input was PBMCs. The DNA sequence is as follows: TGTGCCAGCAGCTTAGGCCACGAGCATGAAGCTTTCTTT. This encodes CASSLGHEHEAFF.